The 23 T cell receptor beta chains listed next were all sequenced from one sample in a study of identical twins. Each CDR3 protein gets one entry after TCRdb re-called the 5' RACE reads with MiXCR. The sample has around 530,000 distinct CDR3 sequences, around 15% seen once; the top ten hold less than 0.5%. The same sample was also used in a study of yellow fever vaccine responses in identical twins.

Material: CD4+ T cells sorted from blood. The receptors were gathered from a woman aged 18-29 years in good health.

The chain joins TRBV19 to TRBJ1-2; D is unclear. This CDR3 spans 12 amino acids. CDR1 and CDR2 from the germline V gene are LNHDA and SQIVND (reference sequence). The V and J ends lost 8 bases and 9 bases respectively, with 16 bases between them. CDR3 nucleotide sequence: TGTGCCAGTCGTTCGTCGCAGGCCCGCTACACCTTC. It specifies CASRSSQARYTF.

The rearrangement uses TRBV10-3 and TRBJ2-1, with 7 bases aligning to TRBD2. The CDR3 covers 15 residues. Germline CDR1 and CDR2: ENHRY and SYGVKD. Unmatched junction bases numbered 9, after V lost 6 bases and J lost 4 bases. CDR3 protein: CAISEPGLTYNEQFF. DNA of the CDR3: TGTGCCATCAGCGAACCGGGACTAACGTACAATGAGCAGTTCTTC.

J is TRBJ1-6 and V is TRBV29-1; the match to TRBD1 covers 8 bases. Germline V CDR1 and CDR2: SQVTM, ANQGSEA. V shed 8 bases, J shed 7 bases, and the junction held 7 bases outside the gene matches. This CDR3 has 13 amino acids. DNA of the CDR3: TGCAGCCCCTGGACAGGGACAAATTCACCCCTCCACTTT. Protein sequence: CSPWTGTNSPLHF.

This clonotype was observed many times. The CDR3 sequence: CASSPGPGTDTQYF. CDR3 DNA sequence: TGTGCCAGCAGCCCCGGGCCCGGCACAGATACGCAGTATTTT. The V and J genes are TRBV12-3 or TRBV12-4 and TRBJ2-3, with D hard to call. The ends were cut back, 6 bases at V and 1 base at J, with 11 bases in the middle. The length of the CDR3 is 14 residues.

CDR3 loop: CSVVPPRMRVLNEQFF. CDR3 nucleotide sequence: TGCAGCGTTGTACCTCCCAGGATGCGGGTTCTGAATGAGCAGTTCTTC. This chain joins TRBV29-1 and TRBJ2-1; maybe TRBD2 (5 bases). V lost 4 bases and J 7 bases, leaving 23 bases between the germline ends. Germline CDR1 and CDR2: SQVTM and ANQGSEA. The CDR3 extends over 16 amino acids.

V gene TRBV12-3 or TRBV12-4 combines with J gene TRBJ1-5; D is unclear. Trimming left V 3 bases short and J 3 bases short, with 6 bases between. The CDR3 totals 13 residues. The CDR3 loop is CASSLYPNQPQHF. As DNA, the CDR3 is TGTGCCAGCAGTTTGTATCCCAATCAGCCCCAGCATTTT.

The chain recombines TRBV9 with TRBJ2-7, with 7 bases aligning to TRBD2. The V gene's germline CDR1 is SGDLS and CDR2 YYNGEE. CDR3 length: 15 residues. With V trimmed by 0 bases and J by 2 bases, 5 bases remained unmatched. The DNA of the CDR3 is TGTGCCAGCAGCGTAGAATCTAGCGGAACCTACGAGCAGTACTTC. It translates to CASSVESSGTYEQYF.

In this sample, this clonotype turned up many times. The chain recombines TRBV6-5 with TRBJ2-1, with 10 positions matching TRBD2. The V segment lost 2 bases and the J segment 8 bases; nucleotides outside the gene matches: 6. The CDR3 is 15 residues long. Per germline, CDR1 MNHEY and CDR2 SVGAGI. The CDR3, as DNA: TGTGCCAGCAGTTACGGGCTAGCGGGAGCTTATGAGCAGTTCTTC. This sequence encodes CASSYGLAGAYEQFF.

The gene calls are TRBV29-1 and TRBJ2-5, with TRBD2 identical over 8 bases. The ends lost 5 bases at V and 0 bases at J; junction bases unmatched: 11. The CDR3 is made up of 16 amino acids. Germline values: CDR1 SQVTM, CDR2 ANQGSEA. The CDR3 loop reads CSVTPGGDWYQETQYF. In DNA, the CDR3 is TGCAGCGTTACACCCGGGGGGGATTGGTACCAAGAGACCCAGTACTTC.

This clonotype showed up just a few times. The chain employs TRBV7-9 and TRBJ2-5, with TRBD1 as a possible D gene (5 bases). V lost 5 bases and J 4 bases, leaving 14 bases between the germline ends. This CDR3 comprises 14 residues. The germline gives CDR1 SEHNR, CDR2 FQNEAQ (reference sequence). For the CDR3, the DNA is TGTGCCAGCAGCCTAAGGGGAATACGAGAGACCCAGTACTTC. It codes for CASSLRGIRETQYF.

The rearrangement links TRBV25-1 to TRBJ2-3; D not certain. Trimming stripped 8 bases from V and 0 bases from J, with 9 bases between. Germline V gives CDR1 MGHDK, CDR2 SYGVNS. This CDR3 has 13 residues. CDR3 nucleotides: TGTGCCAGCTGGCAGGACAGCACAGATACGCAGTATTTT. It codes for CASWQDSTDTQYF.

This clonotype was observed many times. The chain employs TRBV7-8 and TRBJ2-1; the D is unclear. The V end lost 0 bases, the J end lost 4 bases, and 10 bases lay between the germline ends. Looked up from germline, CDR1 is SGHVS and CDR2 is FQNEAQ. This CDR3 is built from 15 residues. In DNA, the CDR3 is TGTGCCAGCAGCTTAGCCCCAGGCGGATACAATGAGCAGTTCTTC. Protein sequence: CASSLAPGGYNEQFF.

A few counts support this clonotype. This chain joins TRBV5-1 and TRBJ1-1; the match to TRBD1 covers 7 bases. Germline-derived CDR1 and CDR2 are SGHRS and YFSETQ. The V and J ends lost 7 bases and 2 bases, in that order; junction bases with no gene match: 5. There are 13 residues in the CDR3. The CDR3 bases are TGCGCCAGCGGGTGGGACAGAAACACTGAAGCTTTCTTT. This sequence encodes CASGWDRNTEAFF.

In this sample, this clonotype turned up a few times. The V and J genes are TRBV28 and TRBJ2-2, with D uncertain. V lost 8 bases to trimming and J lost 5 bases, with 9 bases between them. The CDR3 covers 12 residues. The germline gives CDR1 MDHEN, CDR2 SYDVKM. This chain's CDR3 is CASRPFTGELFF. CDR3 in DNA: TGTGCCAGCCGCCCCTTTACCGGGGAGCTGTTTTTT.

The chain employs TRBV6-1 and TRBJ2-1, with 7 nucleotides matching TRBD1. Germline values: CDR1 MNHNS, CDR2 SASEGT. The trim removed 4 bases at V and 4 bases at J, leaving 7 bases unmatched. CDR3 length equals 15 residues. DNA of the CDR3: TGTGCCAGCAGTGGCGGCCTGACAGGGTACAATGAGCAGTTCTTC. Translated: CASSGGLTGYNEQFF.

The CDR3 region has the DNA TGTGCCAGCAGCGACTCGGGACTAGCGGGAGTAGAGACCCAGTACTTC. Its translation: CASSDSGLAGVETQYF. This chain links TRBV7-9 with TRBJ2-5; 14 bases line up with TRBD2. Per the germline V gene, CDR1 is SEHNR and CDR2 is FQNEAQ (reference sequence). J lost 4 bases, V lost 5 bases, and 6 bases had no gene match. The length of the CDR3 is 16 residues.

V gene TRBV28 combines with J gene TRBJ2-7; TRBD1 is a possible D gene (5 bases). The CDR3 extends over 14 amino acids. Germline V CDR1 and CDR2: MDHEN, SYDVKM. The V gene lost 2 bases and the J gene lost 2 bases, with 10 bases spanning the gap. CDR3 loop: CASSLLQGTYEQYF. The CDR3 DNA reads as TGTGCCAGCAGTTTACTCCAGGGAACCTACGAGCAGTACTTC.

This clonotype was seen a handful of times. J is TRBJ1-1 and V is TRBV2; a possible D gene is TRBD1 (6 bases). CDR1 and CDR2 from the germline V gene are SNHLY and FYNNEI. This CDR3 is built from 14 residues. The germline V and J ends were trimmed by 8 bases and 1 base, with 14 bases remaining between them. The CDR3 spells CASGTNRENTEAFF. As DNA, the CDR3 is TGTGCCAGCGGAACAAACAGGGAGAACACTGAAGCTTTCTTT.

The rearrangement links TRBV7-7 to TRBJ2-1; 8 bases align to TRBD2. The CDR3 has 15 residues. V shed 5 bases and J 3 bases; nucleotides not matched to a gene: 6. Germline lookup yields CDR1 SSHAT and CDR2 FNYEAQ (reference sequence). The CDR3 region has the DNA TGTGCCAGCAGCCCCAGCGGGGGTAACTACAATGAGCAGTTCTTC. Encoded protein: CASSPSGGNYNEQFF.

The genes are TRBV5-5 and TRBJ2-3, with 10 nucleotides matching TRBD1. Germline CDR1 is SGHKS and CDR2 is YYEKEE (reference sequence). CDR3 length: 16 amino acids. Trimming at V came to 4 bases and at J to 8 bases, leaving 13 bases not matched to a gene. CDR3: CASSQASGTGVGTQYF. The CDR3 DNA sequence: TGTGCCAGCAGCCAGGCGTCCGGGACAGGGGTGGGTACGCAGTATTTT.

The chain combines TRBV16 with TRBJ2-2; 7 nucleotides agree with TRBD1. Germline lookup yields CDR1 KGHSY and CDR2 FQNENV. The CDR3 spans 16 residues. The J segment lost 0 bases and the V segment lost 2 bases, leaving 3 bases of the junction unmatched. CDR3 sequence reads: CASSQGQVANTGELFF. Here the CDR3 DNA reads TGTGCCAGCAGCCAAGGACAGGTCGCGAACACCGGGGAGCTGTTTTTT.

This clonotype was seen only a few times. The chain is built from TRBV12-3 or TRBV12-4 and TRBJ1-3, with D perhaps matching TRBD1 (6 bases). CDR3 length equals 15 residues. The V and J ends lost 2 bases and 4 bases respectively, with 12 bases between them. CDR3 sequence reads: CASSLSGGAGNTIYF. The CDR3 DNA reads TGTGCCAGCAGTTTATCCGGGGGCGCAGGAAACACCATATATTTT.

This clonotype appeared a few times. CDR3 amino acids: CASSRYPPDRGPYEQYF. In nucleotides, the CDR3 is TGTGCCAGCAGTAGATACCCGCCGGACAGGGGACCTTACGAGCAGTACTTC. V gene TRBV27 combines with J gene TRBJ2-7; 9 nucleotides line up with TRBD1. The ends lost 5 bases at V and 4 bases at J; junction bases unmatched: 15. The germline CDR1 and CDR2 sequences are MNHEY and SMNVEV (reference sequence). This CDR3 has 17 amino acids.